The sequence of this T cell receptor (beta chain) was determined in a study of technical replicates of blood from several donors. Some clones are missing from TCRdb's copy, which holds only in-frame ones; the method was immunoSEQ multiplex PCR. The sample yields around 93,000 clones, approximately 95% seen once. Germline V gene lookup returns CDR1 MNHEY and CDR2 SVGAGI. Trimming cost V 10 bases and J 14 bases, with 21 bases left between them. The CDR3 spans 12 residues. V and J are TRBV6-5 and TRBJ2-1, with D possibly TRBD2 on 6 matching bases. The sequencing sample was made of T cells isolated from PBMCs. This TCR was sampled from a human donor in good health. CDR3 loop: CATTNPREIEFF. The CDR3 nucleotides are TGTGCCACTACAAACCCTCGGGAGATAGAGTTCTTC.